This T cell receptor (beta chain) came from a study of graft-versus-host responses after intestinal transplantation. Graft specimens yielded both intraepithelial and lamina propria lymphocytes. Trimming removed 5 bases from V and 3 bases from J, with 7 bases in between. The CDR3 sequence is 13 residues long. CDR1 is MNHGY, CDR2 SAAAGT, per germline. Sequencing used immunoSEQ multiplex PCR; TCRdb keeps in-frame clones, though not all of them. The sample has some 10,000 clones, nearly 80% seen once. This clone was found a few times. The TCR sequence derives from a human patient who received an intestinal transplant, so some T cells may come from the graft donor. The chain is built from TRBV6-8 and TRBJ2-2, with unresolved D. Sequencing was performed on ileum tissue, taken roughly 530 days after intestinal transplant. CDR3 amino acids: CASSDQDTGELFF. CDR3 bases: TGTGCCAGCAGTGACCAGGACACCGGGGAGCTGTTTTTT.